Below, 21 T cell receptor beta chains from the same sample are listed, as sequenced in a study of shared clonotypes between healthy human individuals (dated by TCRdb to about 2020). The library was built by means of the immunoSEQ multiplex PCR assay. Held by TCRdb, this immuneACCESS table contains in-frame sequences only and omits some clones. Under half of the omission traces to an unresolved V gene where checked; the cause of the rest is unknown. The sample profile shows 2 million to 2.5 million clones; about 92% of them were found once. Jointly, the top ten make up roughly 0.36% of the sample. The sequencing sample was made of naive CD4+ T cells from PBMCs. The cell subset or site label for this specimen denotes: CD45RA+ positively selected. The receptors shown here come from a man younger than 30 in good health. Some clones in this sample may be carry-over from other donors' samples.

V gene TRBV11-2 combines with J gene TRBJ1-1; 7 positions agree with TRBD1. V dropped 4 bases and J dropped 1; count of bases not matched to a gene: 9. Germline CDR1 is SGHAT and CDR2 is FQNNGV. There are 16 residues in the CDR3. The CDR3 spells CASSSPTGTKNTEAFF. CDR3 nucleotide sequence: TGTGCCAGCAGCTCGCCGACAGGGACCAAGAACACTGAAGCTTTCTTT.

The rearrangement links TRBV11-3 to TRBJ2-2, with 10 bases matching TRBD2. The CDR3 extends over 17 amino acids. Trimming cost V 4 bases and J 6 bases; bases outside gene matches: 11. Germline values: CDR1 SGHNT, CDR2 YENEEA. For the CDR3, the DNA is TGTGCCAGCAGCTCACTTCGAAGCGGGAGGGCGGCCGGGGAGCTGTTTTTT. Its protein product is CASSSLRSGRAAGELFF.

The J gene is TRBJ2-7, the V gene TRBV28; D gene ambiguous. Trimming removed 6 bases at V and 4 bases at J, with 7 bases between. Germline V gives CDR1 MDHEN, CDR2 SYDVKM. This CDR3 contains 11 residues. The CDR3 reads CASRDQYEQYF. CDR3 coding DNA: TGTGCCAGCAGGGATCAATACGAGCAGTACTTC.

This clone was picked up one time. The chain has TRBV9 and TRBJ2-5, with D possibly being TRBD2 (6 bases). CDR1 is SGDLS and CDR2 is YYNGEE in the germline V gene. This CDR3 has 16 amino acids. Between the trimmed V and J ends, which lost 3 bases and 1 base, there was a span of 16 bases. The DNA for the CDR3 is TGTGCCAGCAGCGCATCTGAGGGACTGCTCCAAGAGACCCAGTACTTC. It codes for CASSASEGLLQETQYF.

V gene TRBV6-6 combines with J gene TRBJ1-5; D might be TRBD1 (5 bases). The CDR3 totals 15 residues. Trimming took off 5 bases at V and 0 bases at J, with 11 bases between the two ends. Germline loops: CDR1 MNHNY, CDR2 SVGAGI (reference sequence). CDR3 DNA: TGTGCCAGCAGTCCAGGGCCACATAGCAATCAGCCCCAGCATTTT. As protein: CASSPGPHSNQPQHF.

This rearrangement joins TRBV9 to TRBJ1-2; D unresolved. The CDR3 is made up of 11 amino acids. The germline CDR1 and CDR2 sequences are SGDLS and YYNGEE. V was pared by 4 bases and J by 7 bases, with 8 bases between. CDR3 sequence reads: CASSHGFGYTF. DNA of the CDR3: TGTGCCAGCAGCCATGGGTTTGGCTACACCTTC.

This clone was observed a handful of times. This chain connects TRBV19 to TRBJ2-7; D is possibly TRBD2 (5 bases). This CDR3 is 12 amino acids long. V was pared by 3 bases and J by 5 bases, with 8 bases between. Germline V gives CDR1 LNHDA, CDR2 SQIVND (reference sequence). The CDR3 coding sequence is TGTGCCAGTAGTATCAGAGGGCACGAGCAGTACTTC. Translated: CASSIRGHEQYF. The full variable domain, with the rest looked up from reference TRBV19 and TRBJ2-7, is DGGITQSPKYLFRKEGQNVTLSCEQNLNHDAMYWYRQDPGQGLRLIYYSQIVNDFQKGDIAEGYSVSREKKESFPLTVTSAQKNPTAFYLCASSIRGHEQYFGPGTRLTVT.

The chain links TRBV29-1 to TRBJ2-1, with TRBD1 matching 8 bases. This CDR3 spans 15 amino acids. V shed 8 bases, J shed 8 bases, and the junction held 17 bases outside the gene matches. CDR1 and CDR2 from the germline V gene are SQVTM and ANQGSEA. The CDR3, as DNA: TGCAGCCCCCGGGACAGGAGACTTAGAGGAGATGAGCAGTTCTTC. Its protein product is CSPRDRRLRGDEQFF.

This clone was seen a single time. The V gene is TRBV14, the J gene TRBJ1-1; tentative D call: TRBD1 (5 bases). V was trimmed by 0 bases and J by 5 bases, leaving 16 bases between them. This CDR3 has 16 amino acids. CDR1 and CDR2 (germline): SGHDN, FVKESK. The CDR3 DNA sequence: TGTGCCAGCAGCCAAGATCTCTATGGGGCGCGGACTGAAGCTTTCTTT. Translating gives CASSQDLYGARTEAFF. Looking up the rest from reference TRBV14 and TRBJ1-1 gives the full variable domain: EAGVTQFPSHSVIEKGQTVTLRCDPISGHDNLYWYRRVMGKEIKFLLHFVKESKQDESGMPNNRFLAERTGGTYSTLKVQPAELEDSGVYFCASSQDLYGARTEAFFGQGTRLTVV.

The V call is TRBV5-1, the J call TRBJ1-1; 11 positions agree with TRBD1. The CDR3 is made up of 16 amino acids. V shed 4 bases, J shed 1 base, and the junction held 6 bases outside the gene matches. Per the germline V gene, CDR1 is SGHRS and CDR2 is YFSETQ. The DNA of the CDR3 is TGCGCCAGCAGCAGGGGACAGGGGGATGCGAACACTGAAGCTTTCTTT. Amino acids: CASSRGQGDANTEAFF. The variable domain in full, completed from reference TRBV5-1 and TRBJ1-1, reads KAGVTQTPRYLIKTRGQQVTLSCSPISGHRSVSWYQQTPGQGLQFLFEYFSETQRNKGNFPGRFSGRQFSNSRSEMNVSTLELGDSALYLCASSRGQGDANTEAFFGQGTRLTVV.

The rearrangement links TRBV6-6 to TRBJ2-7; 10 bases are shared with TRBD2. The CDR3 consists of 14 residues. V lost 6 bases and J lost 0; bases outside the gene matches: 2. Germline assignment: CDR1 MNHNY and CDR2 SVGAGI (reference sequence). CDR3 protein: CASRPSGSSYEQYF. CDR3 nucleotide sequence: TGTGCCAGCAGGCCTAGCGGGAGCTCCTACGAGCAGTACTTC.

As DNA, the CDR3 is TGTGCCAGCACGGTAGCGGGAGTTGGAACCGGGGAGCTGTTTTTT. Its protein is CASTVAGVGTGELFF. The chain has TRBV2 and TRBJ2-2; 9 bases are shared with TRBD2. V trimming: 7 bases; J trimming: 5 bases; junction bases outside the gene matches: 8. The CDR3 runs 15 residues. Per germline, CDR1 SNHLY and CDR2 FYNNEI.

As for this clone: Different DNA sequences within this sample yield the same CDR3. The rearrangement links TRBV7-8 to TRBJ2-3; D is perhaps TRBD1 or TRBD2 (5 bases each). Trimming left V 1 base short and J 1 base short, with 6 bases between. Germline values: CDR1 SGHVS, CDR2 FQNEAQ. The CDR3 runs to 14 residues. CDR3 DNA: TGTGCCAGCAGCTTAGTGGGGGGCACAGATACGCAGTATTTT. Its translation: CASSLVGGTDTQYF. Full variable domain (rest looked up from reference TRBV7-8 and TRBJ2-3): GAGVSQSPRYKVAKRGQDVALRCDPISGHVSLFWYQQALGQGPEFLTYFQNEAQLDKSGLPSDRFFAERPEGSVSTLKIQRTQQEDSAVYLCASSLVGGTDTQYFGPGTRLTVL.

This clone was counted a single time. CDR3 coding DNA: TGTGCCAGCAGCCTGACCTACGAGCAGTACTTC. Translation: CASSLTYEQYF. The chain couples TRBV6-8 to TRBJ2-7; no firm D call. Germline values: CDR1 MNHGY, CDR2 SAAAGT. CDR3 size: 11 residues. Trimming took off 6 bases at V and 2 bases at J, with 5 bases between the two ends.

A remark on this clone: This specimen includes other DNA sequences encoding the same CDR3. The chain links TRBV28 to TRBJ1-4; D unclear. V lost 6 bases to trimming and J lost 0 bases, with 11 bases between them. The CDR3 totals 15 residues. Germline lookup yields CDR1 MDHEN and CDR2 SYDVKM. This CDR3 reads CASSTGGATNEKLFF. The CDR3 DNA sequence: TGTGCCAGCAGCACCGGAGGCGCAACTAATGAAAAACTGTTTTTT.

This clone was found once. The chain links TRBV5-6 to TRBJ2-6; D gene unclear. This CDR3 contains 16 residues. Germline CDR1 and CDR2: SGHDT and YYEEEE. Trimming took off 0 bases at V and 4 bases at J, with 11 bases between the two ends. CDR3 nucleotides: TGTGCCAGCAGCTTGGGTTGGGAAACCGGGGCCAACGTCCTGACTTTC. Protein: CASSLGWETGANVLTF.

As to this clone: Other nucleotide sequences from this sample produce the same CDR3. The rearrangement links TRBV28 to TRBJ2-7; 12 nucleotides align to TRBD2. The CDR3 runs 16 residues. The trim removed 4 bases at V and 0 bases at J, leaving 4 bases unmatched. CDR1 and CDR2 (germline): MDHEN, SYDVKM. The CDR3 protein is CASSSGLAGSSYEQYF. DNA for the CDR3: TGTGCCAGCAGTTCAGGACTAGCGGGGAGCTCCTACGAGCAGTACTTC.

This clone was counted between two and nine times. This chain joins TRBV29-1 and TRBJ1-1; D is perhaps TRBD1 (6 bases). The germline V gene has CDR1 SQVTM and CDR2 ANQGSEA. The CDR3 has 13 residues. V was clipped by 7 bases and J by 6 bases, with 18 bases between them. This CDR3 reads CSAGGQRGAEAFF. The CDR3 region has the DNA TGCAGCGCCGGGGGACAAAGGGGAGCTGAAGCTTTCTTT.

The V gene is TRBV5-1, the J gene TRBJ2-7; 7 positions match TRBD2. V gave up 0 bases and J gave up 1 base; unmatched junction bases: 16. Germline V gives CDR1 SGHRS, CDR2 YFSETQ. The CDR3 runs to 19 residues. CDR3 nucleotides: TGCGCCAGCAGCTTGGCGGGGCTTGGCGCGGGGAGGGATTCCTACGAGCAGTACTTC. Its translation is CASSLAGLGAGRDSYEQYF. Full variable domain (remainder filled in from reference TRBV5-1 and TRBJ2-7): KAGVTQTPRYLIKTRGQQVTLSCSPISGHRSVSWYQQTPGQGLQFLFEYFSETQRNKGNFPGRFSGRQFSNSRSEMNVSTLELGDSALYLCASSLAGLGAGRDSYEQYFGPGTRLTVT.

The chain is built from TRBV4-1 and TRBJ1-3; D ambiguous. From germline, CDR1 is MGHRA and CDR2 YSYEKL. V lost 0 bases and J 4 bases, leaving 13 bases between the germline ends. The CDR3 totals 16 residues. In DNA form, the CDR3 reads TGCGCCAGCAGCCAAGAAGGAGCGTTCGTCGGAAACACCATATATTTT. Protein product: CASSQEGAFVGNTIYF.

This chain uses TRBV19 with TRBJ2-3; 9 nucleotides match TRBD1. V lost 5 bases to trimming and J lost 2 bases; unmatched junction nucleotides: 8. This CDR3 has 16 residues. The germline gives CDR1 LNHDA, CDR2 SQIVND (reference sequence). The CDR3 DNA is TGTGCCAGTAGTTTAGGACAGGGGCTTGACACAGATACGCAGTATTTT. Encoded protein: CASSLGQGLDTDTQYF.